This TCR beta chain was sequenced in a study of OX40 agonist ivuxolimab in advanced cancers. Study-wide findings and caveats: Relative to CD4+ cells, CD8+ T cells on average had more expanded clones.

The CDR3 is 15 amino acids. The ends lost 5 bases at V and 1 base at J; junction bases unmatched: 4. The germline CDR1 and CDR2 sequences are SGHNT and YENEEA. In regard to this clone: Antigen specificity is unknown.

Clones were sequenced by immunoSEQ multiplex PCR, and TCRdb holds only the in-frame ones, with some missing. There are 75,000 to 100,000 clones in the sample; just over 85% occur only once, and around 2% lies in the top ten. The genes are TRBV11-3 and TRBJ2-1; TRBD1 aligns across 8 bases. Sequences were derived from CD4+ or CD8+ T cells sorted from blood, sampled in a trial of the OX40 agonist ivuxolimab. This TCR came from an adult with an advanced solid tumor such as melanoma, head and neck, liver or kidney cancer. The CDR3 sequence: CASSARTGSYNEQFF. CDR3 sequence (DNA): TGTGCCAGCAGCGCCCGGACAGGGTCCTACAATGAGCAGTTCTTC.